This T cell receptor (beta chain) was obtained from a study of blood T cell repertoires in COVID-19. Study background: The United States, Italy and Spain were the sources of the acute and convalescent COVID-19 samples. PBMCs, B-cell-depleted T cells, or T cells provided the cDNA or gDNA that made up the material.

CDR3 length: 13 amino acids. Trimming left V 4 bases short and J 0 bases short, with 7 bases between. CDR1 is MNHEY, CDR2 SVGEGT, per germline. As handled by the study authors: The authors estimated nucleated cell counts from reference gene primer amplification. Profiled with immunoSEQ multiplex PCR; TCRdb holds only in-frame clones, not every one. D and trimming were read from the DNA, whereas the V and J calls and clone size are those reported in that table. The sample contains fewer than 250,000 clones, 80% to 90% of which appear only once. The specimen was peripheral blood. This sequence was found in a woman between 40 and 50 years old with active or convalescent COVID-19. This rearrangement joins TRBV6-2 or TRBV6-3 to TRBJ2-7; no firm D call. The CDR3 DNA follows: TGTGCCAGCAGTTCCACATACTCCTACGAGCAGTACTTC. Its protein product is CASSSTYSYEQYF.